The rows below give T cell receptor beta chains drawn from one sample of a study of shared clonotypes between healthy human individuals. Generated by immunoSEQ multiplex PCR, the TCRdb table keeps only in-frame clones and is missing some. The sample lists 2 million to 2.5 million clones, under 97% occurring once. Sequenced sample: naive CD4+ T cells sorted from blood. The receptors originated from a man aged 18 to 35 in good health. Each CDR3 is given without its conserved first and last residue. Each record gives: V gene, D gene, CDR3 protein. D genes are given only for firm matches.

V gene: TRBV6-1; D gene: -; CDR3 protein: ASTWGSQPQH
V gene: TRBV23-1; D gene: -; CDR3 protein: ASSQSRGDPNTGELF
V gene: TRBV2; D gene: -; CDR3 protein: ASSAFKARANYGYT
V gene: TRBV6-1; D gene: -; CDR3 protein: ASSEAGLGGNTIY
V gene: TRBV11-2; D gene: -; CDR3 protein: ASSKNRLVMNEQY
V gene: TRBV6-5; D gene: -; CDR3 protein: ASSYSRGLPGTQY
V gene: TRBV5-4; D gene: -; CDR3 protein: ASSFRGSETGELF
V gene: TRBV4-2; D gene: TRBD1; CDR3 protein: ASSQEDRASYEQY
V gene: TRBV5-1; D gene: -; CDR3 protein: ASSLSSGVSPYEQY
V gene: TRBV6-5; D gene: -; CDR3 protein: ASSLGRGEQF
V gene: TRBV30; D gene: -; CDR3 protein: AWTRSGVTEAF
V gene: TRBV5-1; D gene: TRBD2; CDR3 protein: ASSWEGLSSGANVLT
V gene: TRBV9; D gene: TRBD1; CDR3 protein: ASSPKGGKSPLH
V gene: TRBV19; D gene: -; CDR3 protein: ASSNSTLLAGNTIY
V gene: TRBV5-1; D gene: -; CDR3 protein: ASSLRRNQETQY
V gene: TRBV19; D gene: -; CDR3 protein: ASSIVGVDSPLH
V gene: TRBV9; D gene: -; CDR3 protein: ASSVNPTNEQF
V gene: TRBV7-2; D gene: -; CDR3 protein: ASSLGGREKLF
V gene: TRBV30; D gene: -; CDR3 protein: AWSEENTIY
V gene: TRBV6-1; D gene: -; CDR3 protein: ASRGQANEKLF
V gene: TRBV7-9; D gene: -; CDR3 protein: ASSHILGSTDTQY
V gene: TRBV28; D gene: -; CDR3 protein: ASSFRVQRHNEQF
V gene: TRBV27; D gene: -; CDR3 protein: ASSFAVTVNTGELF
V gene: TRBV28; D gene: -; CDR3 protein: ASSLQNTEAF
V gene: TRBV29-1; D gene: -; CDR3 protein: SVEVKGGEKLF
V gene: TRBV30; D gene: -; CDR3 protein: AWSGAVSNQPQH
V gene: TRBV30; D gene: -; CDR3 protein: AWSLSYEQY
V gene: TRBV18; D gene: TRBD1; CDR3 protein: ASSPAGGETEAF
V gene: TRBV7-2; D gene: -; CDR3 protein: ASSRQGGGASYEQY
V gene: TRBV29-1; D gene: TRBD1; CDR3 protein: SAGQVNTEAF
V gene: TRBV28; D gene: TRBD1; CDR3 protein: ASSSQGAGYTEAF
V gene: TRBV19; D gene: -; CDR3 protein: ASSIVLGAGELF
V gene: TRBV11-2; D gene: -; CDR3 protein: ASSLWNEQF
V gene: TRBV6-5; D gene: -; CDR3 protein: ASTLGDEQF
V gene: TRBV7-3; D gene: -; CDR3 protein: ASSLTPGVQETQY
V gene: TRBV4-3; D gene: -; CDR3 protein: ASSQETVGELF
V gene: TRBV4-2; D gene: TRBD2; CDR3 protein: ASSQAEGLAINEQF
V gene: TRBV4-1; D gene: -; CDR3 protein: ASSPGALTNEKLF
V gene: TRBV6-4; D gene: TRBD1; CDR3 protein: ASSGGQGRFCQPQH
V gene: TRBV9; D gene: TRBD2; CDR3 protein: ASSVVGGTSYNEQF
V gene: TRBV5-1; D gene: -; CDR3 protein: ASSLDHRGREAF
V gene: TRBV4-2; D gene: TRBD1; CDR3 protein: ASSPGTGSRDEQF
V gene: TRBV7-9; D gene: -; CDR3 protein: ASSSSFNTEAF
V gene: TRBV18; D gene: -; CDR3 protein: ASSPSDTQY
V gene: TRBV29-1; D gene: TRBD1; CDR3 protein: SVSGQGANYGYT
V gene: TRBV19; D gene: -; CDR3 protein: ASSISARPQDTQY
V gene: TRBV9; D gene: TRBD1; CDR3 protein: ASSARGGVSRDRDSPLH
V gene: TRBV7-2; D gene: TRBD1; CDR3 protein: ASSVPGQGVGAF
V gene: TRBV11-2; D gene: TRBD2; CDR3 protein: ASSSILAGVYEQY
V gene: TRBV27; D gene: -; CDR3 protein: ASLPAGSGNYGYT
V gene: TRBV7-2; D gene: TRBD2; CDR3 protein: ASSISSGGTYEQY
V gene: TRBV7-9; D gene: TRBD1; CDR3 protein: ASSPRWGRGRTEAF
V gene: TRBV5-4; D gene: -; CDR3 protein: ASSSVRHELGSPLH
V gene: TRBV11-2; D gene: -; CDR3 protein: ASSARNTIY
V gene: TRBV28; D gene: -; CDR3 protein: ASGRDPVNYGYT
V gene: TRBV10-3; D gene: -; CDR3 protein: AISDSGGSNQPQH